The 18 T cell receptor beta chains given below trace back to one sample, sequenced in a study of T cell clonotyping in hematopoietic cell transplantation (dated by TCRdb to the early 2020s). In the paper's terms, the time point label means: 100 days after allo-HCT. Libraries were built with the immunoSEQ multiplex PCR assay. Here the immuneACCESS table is served through TCRdb, limited to in-frame sequences with V and J called. Missing clones are a known gap in these copies; in checked studies unresolved V genes cover under half, and the rest lacks a known reason. This sample comprises over 5,000 clones, approximately 91% of them detected only once. Jointly, the top ten make up approximately 48% of the sample. Sequences were derived from peripheral blood mononuclear cells, sampled 100 days after allogeneic stem cell transplant. The receptors stem from a female patient aged 50-59 years who had an allogeneic stem cell transplant from an unrelated donor, so T cells may come from the graft donor. Some clones in this sample may be carry-over from other donors' samples.

The sample holds one count of this clone. The chain uses TRBV7-2 and TRBJ1-5; no reliable D call. Germline V gives CDR1 SGHTA, CDR2 FQGNSA. The CDR3 is 13 amino acids. V dropped 5 bases and J dropped 1 base, with 6 bases sitting between them. CDR3 loop: CASSQHSNQPQHF. In DNA, the CDR3 is TGTGCCAGCAGCCAACACAGCAATCAGCCCCAGCATTTT. Using reference TRBV7-2 and TRBJ1-5 for the parts outside the CDR3, the full variable domain is GAGVSQSPSNKVTEKGKDVELRCDPISGHTALYWYRQSLGQGLEFLIYFQGNSAPDKSGLPSDRFSAERTGGSVSTLTIQRTQQEDSAVYLCASSQHSNQPQHFGDGTRLSIL.

This sequence joins TRBV27 and TRBJ1-5; possibly TRBD1 for D (5 bases). Trimming took off 10 bases at V and 2 bases at J, with 15 bases between the two ends. The V gene's germline CDR1 is MNHEY and CDR2 SMNVEV (reference sequence). The CDR3 loop spans 14 amino acids. CDR3 in DNA: TGTGCCACCCGATCCGGGGGGGGCAATCAGCCCCAGCATTTT. Encoded protein: CATRSGGGNQPQHF.

The chain recombines TRBV5-1 with TRBJ1-1; D uncertain. The V end was cut by 5 bases, the J end by 5 bases, with 16 bases between. The CDR3 has 14 amino acids. Germline V lookup: CDR1 SGHRS, CDR2 YFSETQ. The CDR3 bases are TGCGCCAGCAGACCTCAGCCATCGGGTACTGAAGCTTTCTTT. Its protein product is CASRPQPSGTEAFF.

The chain is built from TRBV25-1 and TRBJ1-2; the D is unclear. This CDR3 region has 15 residues. Trimming took off 2 bases at V and 8 bases at J, with 18 bases between the two ends. Germline CDR1 and CDR2: MGHDK and SYGVNS. In nucleotides, the CDR3 is TGTGCCAGCAGTGAAATAAGAGCGCCCATTCGGGGCTACACCTTC. Protein sequence: CASSEIRAPIRGYTF.

V and J are TRBV20-1 and TRBJ1-6, with a possible D match to TRBD1 (6 bases). Deletions cut 5 bases from V and 15 bases from J, with 14 bases between. The CDR3 loop spans 11 amino acids. Per the germline V gene, CDR1 is DFQATT and CDR2 is SNEGSKA (reference sequence). The CDR3 DNA sequence: TGCAGTGCTTGGAGGGACATGGACCTCCACTTT. It encodes CSAWRDMDLHF.

This chain joins TRBV4-1 and TRBJ1-3; no definite D call. V lost 2 bases and J 3 bases, leaving 5 bases between the germline ends. Germline V gives CDR1 MGHRA, CDR2 YSYEKL. The CDR3 is 13 amino acids. CDR3 protein: CASSQIIGNTIYF. The CDR3 coding sequence is TGCGCCAGCAGCCAAATAATTGGAAACACCATATATTTT.

This clone has just one count. The chain joins TRBV6-1 to TRBJ2-2, with no clear D. Trimming cost V 2 bases and J 0 bases, with 7 bases left between them. The CDR3 is made up of 15 amino acids. Germline assignment: CDR1 MNHNS and CDR2 SASEGT. CDR3 protein: CASSESTANTGELFF. CDR3 coding DNA: TGTGCCAGCAGTGAAAGTACAGCGAACACCGGGGAGCTGTTTTTT.

This clone was counted between two and nine times. This chain connects TRBV27 to TRBJ1-5, with D possibly matching TRBD1 (6 bases). In germline, CDR1 is MNHEY, CDR2 SMNVEV (reference sequence). Trimming took off 5 bases at V and 3 bases at J, with 14 bases between the two ends. CDR3 length equals 15 residues. This chain's CDR3 is CASSGGGDNNQPQHF. The CDR3 region has the DNA TGTGCCAGCAGTGGGGGAGGGGACAACAATCAGCCCCAGCATTTT.

The chain carries TRBV5-8 and TRBJ2-2; 8 nucleotides align to TRBD1. The CDR3 has 19 residues. Germline V gene data show CDR1 as SGHTS and CDR2 as YDEGEE. V was clipped by 4 bases and J by 4 bases; unmatched bases: 18. CDR3 amino acids: CASSPRTWTGKGLTGELFF. DNA for the CDR3: TGTGCCAGCAGCCCTCGAACCTGGACAGGGAAGGGACTCACCGGGGAGCTGTTTTTT.

This chain connects TRBV30 to TRBJ2-3, with unresolved D. This CDR3 comprises 14 residues. V was cut by 3 bases and J by 2 bases, with 12 bases left in between. Germline CDR1 reads GTSNPN; CDR2 reads SVGIG (reference sequence). CDR3 protein: CAWSRLLVTDTQYF. CDR3 nucleotides: TGTGCCTGGAGCCGTCTCCTGGTCACAGATACGCAGTATTTT. The entire variable domain, with the rest obtained from reference TRBV30 and TRBJ2-3, is as follows: SQTIHQWPATLVQPVGSPLSLECTVEGTSNPNLYWYRQAAGRGLQLLFYSVGIGQISSEVPQNLSASRPQDRQFILSSKKLLLSDSGFYLCAWSRLLVTDTQYFGPGTRLTVL.

The V gene is TRBV30, the J gene TRBJ1-2, with TRBD1 as a possible D gene (6 bases). CDR3 size: 12 residues. V lost 0 bases and J 8 bases, leaving 10 bases between the germline ends. Germline V gene sequence: CDR1 GTSNPN, CDR2 SVGIG (reference sequence). CDR3 sequence: CAWSVGGPGYTF. The DNA of the CDR3 is TGTGCCTGGAGTGTAGGGGGGCCGGGCTACACCTTC.

This chain links TRBV28 with TRBJ1-2, with D possibly being TRBD1 (5 bases). This CDR3 region has 18 residues. Germline values: CDR1 MDHEN, CDR2 SYDVKM. V was cut by 2 bases and J by 4 bases, with 23 bases left in between. CDR3 protein: CASSLRVVKTGATYGYTF. CDR3 sequence (DNA): TGTGCCAGCAGTTTAAGGGTTGTAAAAACAGGAGCTACCTATGGCTACACCTTC.

The gene calls are TRBV9 and TRBJ2-5; 8 bases agree with TRBD1. The CDR3 extends over 15 amino acids. With V trimmed by 4 bases and J by 3 bases, 8 bases remained unmatched. Germline lookup yields CDR1 SGDLS and CDR2 YYNGEE. CDR3 residues: CASSFRTGQEETQYF. CDR3 bases: TGTGCCAGCAGCTTTCGGACAGGGCAGGAAGAGACCCAGTACTTC.

This rearrangement joins TRBV7-2 to TRBJ2-7, with 7 bases matching TRBD1. V lost 7 bases, J lost 0 bases, and 3 bases stayed unmatched. The CDR3 covers 13 residues. CDR1 is SGHTA, CDR2 FQGNSA, per germline. DNA of the CDR3: TGTGCCAGCACAGGGGACAGCTCCTACGAGCAGTACTTC. Its protein is CASTGDSSYEQYF.

The CDR3 DNA reads as TGTGCCAGCAGCGTAAATTCGTGGGCGGCCGTTAAGGGGGCCGGGGAGCTGTTTTTT. Translating it yields CASSVNSWAAVKGAGELFF. The chain carries TRBV9 and TRBJ2-2; D perhaps matches TRBD1 (6 bases). Germline values: CDR1 SGDLS, CDR2 YYNGEE. V was trimmed by 1 base and J by 6 bases, leaving 25 bases between them. This CDR3 is 19 amino acids long.

The rearrangement uses TRBV27 and TRBJ2-7; perhaps TRBD2 as D (6 bases). The germline V gene encodes CDR1 MNHEY and CDR2 SMNVEV (reference sequence). V was trimmed by 8 bases and J by 0 bases, leaving 11 bases between them. The length of the CDR3 is 13 residues. The CDR3 is CASRRGSSYEQYF. The CDR3 DNA follows: TGTGCCAGCCGACGGGGGAGCTCCTACGAGCAGTACTTC.

The chain uses TRBV2 and TRBJ1-3, with a tentative D call TRBD1 (5 bases). Germline-derived CDR1 and CDR2 are SNHLY and FYNNEI. The CDR3 is made up of 12 amino acids. V shed 8 bases and J shed 0 bases, with 5 bases lying between them. In DNA form, the CDR3 reads TGTGCCAGCGGGGGCTCTGGAAACACCATATATTTT. Its translation is CASGGSGNTIYF.

V gene TRBV14 combines with J gene TRBJ2-7, with D possibly being TRBD1 (6 bases). V was shortened by 4 bases and J by 0 bases, with 10 bases between the two germline ends. The CDR3 sequence is 14 residues long. Germline values: CDR1 SGHDN, CDR2 FVKESK. CDR3 bases: TGTGCCAGCAGCCGGCGGACAGTCTCCTACGAGCAGTACTTC. Residues: CASSRRTVSYEQYF.